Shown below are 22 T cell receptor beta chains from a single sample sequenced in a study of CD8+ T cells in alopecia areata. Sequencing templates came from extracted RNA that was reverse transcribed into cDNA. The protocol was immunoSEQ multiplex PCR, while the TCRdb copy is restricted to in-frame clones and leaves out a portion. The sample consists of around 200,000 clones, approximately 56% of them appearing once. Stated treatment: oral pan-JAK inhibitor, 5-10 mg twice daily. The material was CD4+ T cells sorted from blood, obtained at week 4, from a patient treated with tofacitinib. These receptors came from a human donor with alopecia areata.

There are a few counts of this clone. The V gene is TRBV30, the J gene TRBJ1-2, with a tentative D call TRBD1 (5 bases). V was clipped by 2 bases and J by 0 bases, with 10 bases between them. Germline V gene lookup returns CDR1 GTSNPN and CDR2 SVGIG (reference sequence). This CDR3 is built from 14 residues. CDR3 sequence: CAWSRDGANYGYTF. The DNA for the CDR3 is TGTGCCTGGAGTAGGGACGGCGCTAACTATGGCTACACCTTC. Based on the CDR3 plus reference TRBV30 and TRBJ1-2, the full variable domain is SQTIHQWPATLVQPVGSPLSLECTVEGTSNPNLYWYRQAAGRGLQLLFYSVGIGQISSEVPQNLSASRPQDRQFILSSKKLLLSDSGFYLCAWSRDGANYGYTFGSGTRLTVV.

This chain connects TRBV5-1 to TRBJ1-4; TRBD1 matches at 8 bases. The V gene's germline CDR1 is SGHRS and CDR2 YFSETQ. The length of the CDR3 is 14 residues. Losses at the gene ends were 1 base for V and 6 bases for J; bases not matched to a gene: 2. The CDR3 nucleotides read TGCGCCAGCAGCTTGACGACAGGGGATGAAAAACTGTTTTTT. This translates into CASSLTTGDEKLFF.

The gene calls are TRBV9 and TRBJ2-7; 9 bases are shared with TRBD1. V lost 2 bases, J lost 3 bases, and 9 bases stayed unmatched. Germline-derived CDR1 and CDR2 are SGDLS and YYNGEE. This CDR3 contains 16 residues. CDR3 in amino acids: CASSVGDRVLIYEQYF. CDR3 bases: TGTGCCAGCAGCGTGGGGGACAGGGTTTTAATCTACGAGCAGTACTTC.

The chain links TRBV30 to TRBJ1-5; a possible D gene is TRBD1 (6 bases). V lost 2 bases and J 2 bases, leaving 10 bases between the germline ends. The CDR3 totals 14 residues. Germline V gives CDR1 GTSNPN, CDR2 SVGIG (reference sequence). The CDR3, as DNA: TGTGCCTGGAGTAAAGGGGGACGCAATCAGCCCCAGCATTTT. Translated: CAWSKGGRNQPQHF. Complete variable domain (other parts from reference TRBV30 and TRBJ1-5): SQTIHQWPATLVQPVGSPLSLECTVEGTSNPNLYWYRQAAGRGLQLLFYSVGIGQISSEVPQNLSASRPQDRQFILSSKKLLLSDSGFYLCAWSKGGRNQPQHFGDGTRLSIL.

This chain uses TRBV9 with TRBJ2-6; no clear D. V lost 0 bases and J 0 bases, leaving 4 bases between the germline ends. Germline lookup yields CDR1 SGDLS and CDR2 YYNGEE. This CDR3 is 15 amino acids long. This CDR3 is CASSVDHSGANVLTF. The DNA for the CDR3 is TGTGCCAGCAGCGTAGACCACTCTGGGGCCAACGTCCTGACTTTC.

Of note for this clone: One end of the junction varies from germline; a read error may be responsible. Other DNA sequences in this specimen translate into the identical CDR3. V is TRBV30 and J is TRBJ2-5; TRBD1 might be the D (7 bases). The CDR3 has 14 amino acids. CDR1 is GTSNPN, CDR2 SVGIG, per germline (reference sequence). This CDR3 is CAWSRGRQGEAQYF. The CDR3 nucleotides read TGCGCCTGGAGCCGAGGACGCCAGGGGGAGGCCCAGTACTTC.

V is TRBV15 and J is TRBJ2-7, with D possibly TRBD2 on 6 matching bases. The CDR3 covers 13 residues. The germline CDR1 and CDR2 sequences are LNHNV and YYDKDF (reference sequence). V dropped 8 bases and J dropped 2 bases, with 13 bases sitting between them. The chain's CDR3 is CATGRDSAYEQYF. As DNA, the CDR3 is TGTGCCACCGGACGGGACTCAGCCTACGAGCAGTACTTC. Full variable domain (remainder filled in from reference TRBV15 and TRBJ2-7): DAMVIQNPRYQVTQFGKPVTLSCSQTLNHNVMYWYQQKSSQAPKLLFHYYDKDFNNEADTPDNFQSRRPNTSFCFLDIRSPGLGDTAMYLCATGRDSAYEQYFGPGTRLTVT.

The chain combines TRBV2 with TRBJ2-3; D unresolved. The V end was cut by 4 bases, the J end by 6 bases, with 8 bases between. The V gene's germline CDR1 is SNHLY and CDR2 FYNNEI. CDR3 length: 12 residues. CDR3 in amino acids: CASSGNDDTQYF. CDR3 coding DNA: TGTGCCAGCAGTGGAAACGATGATACGCAGTATTTT.

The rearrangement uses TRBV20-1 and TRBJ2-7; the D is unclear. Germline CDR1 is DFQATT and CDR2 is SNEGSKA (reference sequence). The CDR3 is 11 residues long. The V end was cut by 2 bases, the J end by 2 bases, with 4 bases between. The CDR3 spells CSARSTYEQYF. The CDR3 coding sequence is TGCAGTGCTAGAAGTACCTACGAGCAGTACTTC.

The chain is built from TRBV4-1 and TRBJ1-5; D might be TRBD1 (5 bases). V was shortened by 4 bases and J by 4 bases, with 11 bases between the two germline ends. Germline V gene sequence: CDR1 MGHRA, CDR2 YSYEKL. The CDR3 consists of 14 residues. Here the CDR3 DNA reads TGCGCCAGCAGCCCCCAGGGCGGTAATCAGCCCCAGCATTTT. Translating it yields CASSPQGGNQPQHF.

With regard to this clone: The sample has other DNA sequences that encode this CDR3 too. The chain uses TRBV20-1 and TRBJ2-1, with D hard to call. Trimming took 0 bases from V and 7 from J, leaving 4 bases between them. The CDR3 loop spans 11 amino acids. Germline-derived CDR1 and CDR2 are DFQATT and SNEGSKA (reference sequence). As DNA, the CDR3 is TGCAGTGCTAGAGATCGGAATGAGCAGTTCTTC. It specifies CSARDRNEQFF.

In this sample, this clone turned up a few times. The CDR3 bases are TGTGCCAGCAGCTTACGGCTAGCGCCTCAAGAGACCCAGTACTTC. It is translated as CASSLRLAPQETQYF. This chain links TRBV7-2 with TRBJ2-5; tentative D call: TRBD2 (6 bases). The CDR3 spans 15 residues. The germline V and J ends were trimmed by 2 bases and 2 bases, with 12 bases remaining between them. Germline values: CDR1 SGHTA, CDR2 FQGNSA.

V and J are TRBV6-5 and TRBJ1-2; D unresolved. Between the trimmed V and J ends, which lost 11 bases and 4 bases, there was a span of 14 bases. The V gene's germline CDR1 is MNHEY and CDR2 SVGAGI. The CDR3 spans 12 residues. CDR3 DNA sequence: TGTGCCCGTGGTAGGCCAGGCTATGGCTACACCTTC. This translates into CARGRPGYGYTF.

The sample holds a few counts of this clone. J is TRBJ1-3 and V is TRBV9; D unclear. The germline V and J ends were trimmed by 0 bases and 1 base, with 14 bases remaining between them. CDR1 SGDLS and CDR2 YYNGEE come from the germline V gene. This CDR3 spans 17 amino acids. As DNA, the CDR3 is TGTGCCAGCAGCGTAGGTCGTGCCGCTACGTCTGGAAACACCATATATTTT. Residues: CASSVGRAATSGNTIYF.

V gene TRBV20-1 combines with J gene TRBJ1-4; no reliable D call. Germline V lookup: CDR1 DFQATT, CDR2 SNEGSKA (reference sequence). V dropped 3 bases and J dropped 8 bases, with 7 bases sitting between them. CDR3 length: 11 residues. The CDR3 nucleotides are TGCAGTGCTAGCGTTCGGGAAAAACTGTTTTTT. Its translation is CSASVREKLFF.

In DNA form, the CDR3 reads TGTGCCTGGAGTGCGGTAGGGAATCAGCCCCAGCATTTT. Its translation: CAWSAVGNQPQHF. V is TRBV30 and J is TRBJ1-5; D is uncertain. The ends were cut back, 1 base at V and 4 bases at J, with 8 bases in the middle. CDR1 GTSNPN and CDR2 SVGIG come from the germline V gene (reference sequence). The CDR3 is 13 residues long.

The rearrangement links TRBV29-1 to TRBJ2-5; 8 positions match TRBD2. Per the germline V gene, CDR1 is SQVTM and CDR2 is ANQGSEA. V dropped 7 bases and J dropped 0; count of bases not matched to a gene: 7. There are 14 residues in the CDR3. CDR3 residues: CSAVLAEHQETQYF. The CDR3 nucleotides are TGCAGCGCGGTACTAGCGGAACACCAAGAGACCCAGTACTTC. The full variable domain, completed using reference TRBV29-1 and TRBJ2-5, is SAVISQKPSRDICQRGTSLTIQCQVDSQVTMMFWYRQQPGQSLTLIATANQGSEATYESGFVIDKFPISRPNLTFSTLTVSNMSPEDSSIYLCSAVLAEHQETQYFGPGTRLLVL.

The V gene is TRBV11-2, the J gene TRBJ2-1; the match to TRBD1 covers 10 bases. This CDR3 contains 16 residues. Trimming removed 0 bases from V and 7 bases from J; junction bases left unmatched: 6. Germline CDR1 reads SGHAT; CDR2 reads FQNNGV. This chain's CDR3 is CASSLDQGTGENEQFF. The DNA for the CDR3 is TGTGCCAGCAGCTTAGATCAAGGGACAGGGGAGAATGAGCAGTTCTTC.

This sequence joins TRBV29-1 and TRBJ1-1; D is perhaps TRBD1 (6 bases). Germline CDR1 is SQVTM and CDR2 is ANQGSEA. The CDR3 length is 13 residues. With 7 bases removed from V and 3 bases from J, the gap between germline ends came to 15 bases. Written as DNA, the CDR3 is TGCAGCGCCCTTCCCGACAGGTACACTGAAGCTTTCTTT. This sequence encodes CSALPDRYTEAFF.

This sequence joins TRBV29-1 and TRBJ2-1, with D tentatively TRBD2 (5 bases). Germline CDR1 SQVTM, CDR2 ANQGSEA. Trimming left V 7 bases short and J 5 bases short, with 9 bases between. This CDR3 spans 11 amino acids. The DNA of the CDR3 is TGCAGCGCTAAGCGGAACAATGAGCAGTTCTTC. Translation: CSAKRNNEQFF.

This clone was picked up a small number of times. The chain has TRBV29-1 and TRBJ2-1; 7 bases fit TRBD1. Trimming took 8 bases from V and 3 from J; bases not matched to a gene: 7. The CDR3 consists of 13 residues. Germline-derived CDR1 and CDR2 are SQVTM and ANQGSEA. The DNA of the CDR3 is TGCAGCATCCGGGACAGCCTCTACAATGAGCAGTTCTTC. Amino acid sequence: CSIRDSLYNEQFF.

CDR3 nucleotides: TGCGCCAGCAGACACGATGACAGGCCTGAAAAACTGTTTTTT. It yields the protein CASRHDDRPEKLFF. The chain combines TRBV5-1 with TRBJ1-4; D is possibly TRBD1 (6 bases). Per the germline V gene, CDR1 is SGHRS and CDR2 is YFSETQ. V lost 5 bases and J 7 bases, leaving 15 bases between the germline ends. This CDR3 is built from 14 residues.